This T cell receptor (beta chain) appears in the sequencing data of a study of identical twins. In TCRdb, the 5' RACE reads were re-called with MiXCR into one record per CDR3 protein. The sample consists of 450,000 or so distinct CDR3 sequences, 13% to 15% of them appearing once. Study-level findings and limits: Abundant beta clonotypes from cord blood had fewer insertions, unlike memory repertoires, which showed none.

Germline V CDR1 and CDR2: SGHAT, FQNNGV. CDR3 length: 17 residues. Germline trimming cut 4 bases from V and 4 bases from J; bases unmatched to any gene: 7. In regard to this clonotype: The antigen remains unidentified.

These data also formed part of another study, on yellow fever vaccine responses in identical twins.

V usage is TRBV11-2 and J usage is TRBJ2-5; 15 bases line up with TRBD2. Source material: CD4+ T cells sorted from blood. The sequence was obtained from a young woman in good health. The CDR3 reads CASSSWTSGGALETQYF. The CDR3 DNA reads as TGTGCCAGCAGCTCTTGGACTAGCGGGGGGGCTCTAGAGACCCAGTACTTC.